Listed below are T cell receptor beta chains from one sample, sequenced in a study of cytomegalovirus exposure and HLA in healthy donors. Here immunoSEQ multiplex PCR was the method, and the copy in TCRdb shows in-frame clones only, minus some. The data hold some 200,000 clones, with over 70% observed a single time. Sample: PBMCs. All receptors come from a man in his fifties or sixties in good health and CMV-seronegative. The CDR3 runs from the conserved cysteine through the conserved F or W. A D gene is named only where the DNA matches it firmly. A clone size is listed for some rows: how often the clone was seen (once, few, many), or a class if it is expanded.

len: 13
abundance: NA
d_gene: NA
j_gene: TRBJ2-2
v_gene: TRBV12-5
CDR3nt: TGTGCTAGTGGTTTGGTACAAAGCGGGGAGCTGTTTTTT
CDR3aa: CASGLVQSGELFF

len: 11
abundance: NA
d_gene: NA
j_gene: TRBJ2-7
v_gene: TRBV6-5
CDR3nt: TGTGCCAGCACCCAGAACTACGAGCAGTACTTC
CDR3aa: CASTQNYEQYF

len: 15
abundance: NA
d_gene: TRBD1
j_gene: TRBJ1-4
v_gene: TRBV19
CDR3nt: TGTGCCAGTAGTATGGGGGGACAGGCTAATGAAAAACTGTTTTTT
CDR3aa: CASSMGGQANEKLFF

len: 16
abundance: NA
d_gene: NA
j_gene: TRBJ1-5
v_gene: TRBV19
CDR3nt: TGTGCCAGTAGTATAGGCGGGGGTGGGGGCAATCAGCCCCAGCATTTT
CDR3aa: CASSIGGGGGNQPQHF

len: 14
abundance: NA
d_gene: NA
j_gene: TRBJ1-1
v_gene: TRBV19
CDR3nt: TGTGCCAGTAGTATCGCGAGCGGGAACACTGAAGCTTTCTTT
CDR3aa: CASSIASGNTEAFF

len: 13
abundance: few
d_gene: NA
j_gene: TRBJ1-2
v_gene: TRBV7-8
CDR3nt: TGTGCCAGCAGCCCCGGGGGGCCCTATGGCTACACCTTC
CDR3aa: CASSPGGPYGYTF

len: 15
abundance: NA
d_gene: TRBD1
j_gene: TRBJ2-2
v_gene: TRBV7-7
CDR3nt: TGTGCTAGCAGCCCCGACAGGGTTGTAACCGGGGAGCTGTTTTTT
CDR3aa: CASSPDRVVTGELFF

len: 14
abundance: NA
d_gene: NA
j_gene: TRBJ2-2
v_gene: TRBV6-1
CDR3nt: TGTGCCAGCTTCTTTGGGGGGGCCACCGGGGAGCTGTTTTTT
CDR3aa: CASFFGGATGELFF

len: 16
abundance: NA
d_gene: TRBD2
j_gene: TRBJ2-2
v_gene: TRBV11-2
CDR3nt: TGTGCCAGCAGCTTAGCGCTAGCGGGCAACACCGGGGAGCTGTTTTTT
CDR3aa: CASSLALAGNTGELFF

len: 15
abundance: NA
d_gene: NA
j_gene: TRBJ1-1
v_gene: TRBV5-3
CDR3nt: TGTGCCAGAAGCTTGGCCGAGGGATACGGCACTGAAGCTTTCTTT
CDR3aa: CARSLAEGYGTEAFF

len: 12
abundance: NA
d_gene: NA
j_gene: TRBJ2-4
v_gene: TRBV5-1
CDR3nt: TGCGCCAGCAGCGACCAGGGTAACATTCAGTACTTC
CDR3aa: CASSDQGNIQYF

len: 13
abundance: NA
d_gene: TRBD1
j_gene: TRBJ1-5
v_gene: TRBV19
CDR3nt: TGTGCCAGTACCGAAACAGGGGTTCAGCCCCAGCATTTT
CDR3aa: CASTETGVQPQHF

len: 11
abundance: NA
d_gene: NA
j_gene: TRBJ2-7
v_gene: TRBV7-9
CDR3nt: TGTTCCAGCAGCTTAAGCGGCGAGCAGTACTTC
CDR3aa: CSSSLSGEQYF

len: 15
abundance: NA
d_gene: NA
j_gene: TRBJ2-2
v_gene: TRBV19
CDR3nt: TGTGCCAGTTCCGACGGCGACAAGAACACCGGGGAGCTGTTTTTT
CDR3aa: CASSDGDKNTGELFF